The 26 T cell receptor beta chains below come from one sample, sequenced in a study of CXCR3-negative and CXCR3-positive naive CD8 T cells. Findings and caveats of the study: TRB CDR3s of CXCR3-positive naive cells were more hydrophobic than those of CXCR3-negative naive cells.

The libraries of TRB cDNA were constructed through 5' RACE using UMI labels. With the 5' RACE reads reprocessed, TCRdb shows one record per CDR3 protein and no DNA. Found here are approximately 100,000 distinct CDR3 sequences; the top ten clones hold more than 0.35%. These receptors' antigens are unknown. The sample comprised naive CXCR3+ CD8+ T cells from blood. Subset described: CD45RO-CCR7+CD27+CD95- naive CD8+ T cells expressing CXCR3 (TNR3+). The origin of the receptors is a human donor in good health. Some clones in this sample may be carry-over from other donors' samples.

This rearrangement joins TRBV5-1 to TRBJ1-2. The germline gives CDR1 SGHRS, CDR2 YFSETQ. The CDR3 has 17 amino acids. This CDR3 is CASSGGSGGPANYGYTF.

The chain combines TRBV4-1 with TRBJ2-7; absent DNA, TCRdb's TRBD1 call cannot be checked. The germline V gene has CDR1 MGHRA and CDR2 YSYEKL. CDR3 length: 15 residues. The CDR3 spells CASSLPEGQGGEQYF.

The chain recombines TRBV7-6 with TRBJ1-6. CDR1 and CDR2 from the germline V gene are SGHVS and FNYEAQ. This CDR3 comprises 15 residues. CDR3 region: CASSVMSSYNSPLHF.

J is TRBJ2-7 and V is TRBV30; TCRdb designates TRBD2, a call that cannot be tested without DNA. The CDR3 is made up of 13 amino acids. CDR1 GTSNPN and CDR2 SVGIG come from the germline V gene (reference sequence). CDR3 in amino acids: CAWSGGREYDQYF.

This chain uses TRBV29-1 with TRBJ1-4. Germline assignment: CDR1 SQVTM and CDR2 ANQGSEA. The CDR3 is 12 amino acids. CDR3 protein: CSVAGTREKLFF.

The chain uses TRBV6-5 and TRBJ2-5; with no DNA, the TCRdb D assignment of TRBD1 cannot be verified. Germline CDR1 reads MNHEY; CDR2 reads SVGAGI. This CDR3 spans 16 amino acids. The CDR3 region is CASSSIRAGAGETQYF.

The genes are TRBV7-9 and TRBJ2-7; TCRdb returns TRBD1, unconfirmable since there is no DNA. Germline loops: CDR1 SEHNR, CDR2 FQNEAQ (reference sequence). This CDR3 has 14 amino acids. The CDR3: CASSLGDMPYEQYF. Full variable domain (rest looked up from reference TRBV7-9 and TRBJ2-7): DTGVSQNPRHKITKRGQNVTFRCDPISEHNRLYWYRQTLGQGPEFLTYFQNEAQLEKSRLLSDRFSAERPKGSFSTLEIQRTEQGDSAMYLCASSLGDMPYEQYFGPGTRLTVT.

The V gene is TRBV5-8, the J gene TRBJ2-5; TCRdb lists TRBD1, though no DNA is available to test this call. Germline lookup yields CDR1 SGHTS and CDR2 YDEGEE. This CDR3 comprises 15 residues. CDR3 in amino acids: CASSTETGGLETQYF. Complete variable domain (other parts from reference TRBV5-8 and TRBJ2-5): EAGVTQSPTHLIKTRGQQATLRCSPISGHTSVYWYQQALGLGLQFLLWYDEGEERNRGNFPPRFSGRQFPNYSSELNVNALELEDSALYLCASSTETGGLETQYFGPGTRLLVL.

V and J are TRBV27 and TRBJ2-7. Germline CDR1 reads MNHEY; CDR2 reads SMNVEV (reference sequence). This CDR3 comprises 13 residues. The CDR3 loop reads CASSWASAYEQYF.

This chain connects TRBV20-1 to TRBJ2-5. CDR1 is DFQATT and CDR2 is SNEGSKA in the germline V gene (reference sequence). The CDR3 has 14 amino acids. The CDR3 is CSARDMLAGETQYF.

The V call is TRBV7-9, the J call TRBJ2-5; there is no DNA to check the TCRdb D call of TRBD1. The germline V gene encodes CDR1 SEHNR and CDR2 FQNEAQ (reference sequence). The CDR3 has 14 residues. The CDR3 here is CASTSSTGTETQYF.

The chain couples TRBV6-2 or TRBV6-3 to TRBJ2-1; the D gene TCRdb calls, TRBD1, cannot be checked with no DNA. This CDR3 spans 16 amino acids. CDR1 and CDR2 (germline): MNHEY, SVGEGT. This CDR3 reads CASSPFGQGAYNEQFF.

V is TRBV7-9 and J is TRBJ2-7; TCRdb's D call, TRBD1, is unchecked because there is no DNA. The CDR3 runs 14 residues. Germline V gene sequence: CDR1 SEHNR, CDR2 FQNEAQ (reference sequence). CDR3 amino acids: CASSLLPQDYEQYF.

The rearrangement uses TRBV7-4 and TRBJ1-5; as DNA is missing, the TRBD1 call by TCRdb cannot be tested. This CDR3 contains 17 residues. The germline gives CDR1 SGHVT, CDR2 SQSDAQ. CDR3: CASSPPLKELANQPQHF.

The gene calls are TRBV10-3 and TRBJ2-2; with no DNA, the TCRdb D assignment of TRBD2 cannot be verified. Germline V gives CDR1 ENHRY, CDR2 SYGVKD. The CDR3 sequence is 17 residues long. The CDR3 loop reads CAISLGLAGGDTGELFF.

This sequence joins TRBV27 and TRBJ1-5; TCRdb reports TRBD1, a call that lacks DNA to check it against. The V gene's germline CDR1 is MNHEY and CDR2 SMNVEV (reference sequence). The CDR3 spans 14 residues. The CDR3 is CAIHDSLSNQPQHF.

The chain joins TRBV7-2 to TRBJ2-2. CDR3 length: 14 residues. Germline V lookup: CDR1 SGHTA, CDR2 FQGNSA. CDR3 amino acids: CASSFVQYTGELFF.

The rearrangement links TRBV27 to TRBJ2-1; the D call of TRBD1 rests on TCRdb alone, since no DNA is present to check it. The CDR3 spans 13 residues. Germline V gives CDR1 MNHEY, CDR2 SMNVEV (reference sequence). The CDR3: CASSLQGFNEQFF.

The chain uses TRBV3-1 and TRBJ2-7; the D call of TRBD2 rests on TCRdb alone, since no DNA is present to check it. Germline-derived CDR1 and CDR2 are LGHDT and YNNKEL (reference sequence). CDR3 length: 16 amino acids. CDR3 sequence reads: CASSLGLAGASYEQYF.

The chain carries TRBV28 and TRBJ2-3; the TRBD2 assignment by TCRdb is unverifiable without DNA. The CDR3 runs to 14 residues. Germline CDR1 MDHEN, CDR2 SYDVKM. CDR3 protein: CASSSSIYTDTQYF.

The chain is built from TRBV7-9 and TRBJ1-1; TCRdb outputs TRBD1, but without DNA this stays unchecked. The CDR3 is made up of 14 amino acids. Germline loops: CDR1 SEHNR, CDR2 FQNEAQ (reference sequence). CDR3 sequence: CASSSKPGYTEAFF.

The chain has TRBV27 and TRBJ1-5; the TRBD1 assignment by TCRdb is unverifiable without DNA. CDR1 and CDR2 (germline): MNHEY, SMNVEV (reference sequence). The CDR3 totals 15 residues. CDR3 amino acids: CASGWDAYSNQPQHF.

The chain employs TRBV20-1 and TRBJ2-7; the TCRdb D gene call, TRBD2, has no DNA to confirm it. The CDR3 runs 13 residues. Per germline, CDR1 DFQATT and CDR2 SNEGSKA (reference sequence). This chain's CDR3 is CSQRLAGGYEQYF.

The chain employs TRBV7-9 and TRBJ2-7; the D call from TCRdb, TRBD1, cannot be confirmed without DNA. CDR3 size: 15 residues. CDR1 is SEHNR and CDR2 is FQNEAQ in the germline V gene (reference sequence). The CDR3 reads CASSLTGTGGYEQYF.

This sequence joins TRBV28 and TRBJ1-2. The CDR3 totals 14 residues. CDR1 is MDHEN, CDR2 SYDVKM, per germline. This CDR3 reads CASSLAQGFDGYTF.

The J gene is TRBJ2-7, the V gene TRBV7-2. The CDR3 has 13 residues. CDR1 and CDR2 (germline): SGHTA, FQGNSA. The CDR3 sequence: CASSLVQAQEQYF.